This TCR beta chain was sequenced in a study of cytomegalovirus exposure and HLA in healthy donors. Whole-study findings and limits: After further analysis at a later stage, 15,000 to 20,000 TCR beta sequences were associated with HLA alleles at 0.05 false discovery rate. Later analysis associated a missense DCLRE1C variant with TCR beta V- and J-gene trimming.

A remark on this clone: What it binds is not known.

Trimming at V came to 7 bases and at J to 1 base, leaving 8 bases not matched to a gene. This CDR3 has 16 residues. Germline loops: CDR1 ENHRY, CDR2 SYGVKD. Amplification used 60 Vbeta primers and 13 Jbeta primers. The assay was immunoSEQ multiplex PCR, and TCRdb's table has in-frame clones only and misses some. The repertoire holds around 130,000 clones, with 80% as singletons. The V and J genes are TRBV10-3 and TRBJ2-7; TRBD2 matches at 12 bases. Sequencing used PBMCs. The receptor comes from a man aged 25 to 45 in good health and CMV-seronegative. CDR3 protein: CAITPSGRAESYEQYF. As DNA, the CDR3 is TGTGCCATCACTCCTAGCGGGAGGGCGGAGTCCTACGAGCAGTACTTC.